Shown below are 22 T cell receptor beta chains from a single sample sequenced in a study of blood T cell repertoires in COVID-19 (TCRdb year 2020). Libraries were prepared through the immunoSEQ multiplex PCR assay. TCRdb's version of the immuneACCESS table is confined to in-frame rearrangements and falls short of the full clone set. An unresolved V gene accounts for under half of the shortfall where checked; the remainder is of unknown origin. Counted in this sample were fewer than 350,000 clones; about nine tenths of them appeared once. The biggest ten clones account for around a tenth of the sample. Sequences were obtained from PBMCs or T cells enriched from blood (not recorded which). The receptors were sampled from a woman aged 35 to 49 who had recovered from COVID-19.

This chain connects TRBV6-6 to TRBJ2-1, with TRBD1 matching over 9 bases. Trimming removed 5 bases from V and 8 bases from J; junction bases left unmatched: 10. Germline CDR1 and CDR2: MNHNY and SVGAGI (reference sequence). CDR3 length equals 15 residues. The CDR3 bases are TGTGCCAGCAGTGACACAGGGGGCTTCAGCGATGAGCAGTTCTTC. Encoded protein: CASSDTGGFSDEQFF.

The chain recombines TRBV11-2 with TRBJ1-1; D remains ambiguous. Germline lookup yields CDR1 SGHAT and CDR2 FQNNGV. V was pared by 2 bases and J by 0 bases, with 10 bases between. The CDR3 consists of 15 residues. CDR3 nucleotide sequence: TGTGCCAGCAGCTTACCGCCGGGTCTGAACACTGAAGCTTTCTTT. Translating gives CASSLPPGLNTEAFF. Based on the CDR3 plus reference TRBV11-2 and TRBJ1-1, the full variable domain is EAGVAQSPRYKIIEKRQSVAFWCNPISGHATLYWYQQILGQGPKLLIQFQNNGVVDDSQLPKDRFSAERLKGVDSTLKIQPAKLEDSAVYLCASSLPPGLNTEAFFGQGTRLTVV.

CDR3 in DNA: TGTGCCAGCACCGGGGAGAACACCGGGGAGCTGTTTTTT. Translation: CASTGENTGELFF. The chain is built from TRBV2 and TRBJ2-2, with D tentatively TRBD2 (5 bases). Trimming cost V 7 bases and J 1 base, with 7 bases left between them. The CDR3 totals 13 residues. CDR1 is SNHLY and CDR2 is FYNNEI in the germline V gene.

The V call is TRBV2, the J call TRBJ2-7, with D possibly being TRBD1 (6 bases). The germline V gene encodes CDR1 SNHLY and CDR2 FYNNEI. Trimming cost V 4 bases and J 6 bases, with 28 bases left between them. This CDR3 comprises 18 residues. The CDR3 is CASSGWGPRGRGRFEQYF. The DNA for the CDR3 is TGTGCCAGCAGTGGATGGGGCCCCAGGGGCAGGGGCAGATTCGAGCAGTACTTC. The full variable domain, rest sourced from reference TRBV2 and TRBJ2-7, is EPEVTQTPSHQVTQMGQEVILRCVPISNHLYFYWYRQILGQKVEFLVSFYNNEISEKSEIFDDQFSVERPDGSNFTLKIRSTKLEDSAMYFCASSGWGPRGRGRFEQYFGPGTRLTVT.

The rearrangement joins TRBV4-3 to TRBJ2-7; the match to TRBD1 covers 9 bases. There are 19 residues in the CDR3. CDR1 and CDR2 (germline): LGHNA, YSLEER. The V gene end was trimmed by 6 bases and the J gene end by 2 bases; junction bases not matched to a gene: 20. The CDR3 loop is CASSVQFGQGKMGPYEQYF. The CDR3 region has the DNA TGCGCCAGCAGTGTGCAATTTGGACAGGGGAAAATGGGGCCCTACGAGCAGTACTTC.

To note about this clone: Mismatch with germline at one junction end may stem from a read error. V and J are TRBV7-7 and TRBJ2-2; 7 bases fit TRBD1. The CDR3 contains 15 residues. Looked up from germline, CDR1 is SSHAT and CDR2 is FNYEAQ (reference sequence). The CDR3, as DNA: TGTGCTAGCAGCATGACAGGGCCCAGCACCGGGGAGCTGTTTTTT. It is translated as CASSMTGPSTGELFF. Full variable domain (rest looked up from reference TRBV7-7 and TRBJ2-2): GAGVSQSPRYKVTKRGQDVTLRCDPISSHATLYWYQQALGQGPEFLTYFNYEAQPDKSGLPSDRFSAERPEGSISTLTIQRTEQRDSAMYRCASSMTGPSTGELFFGEGSRLTVL.

The gene calls are TRBV9 and TRBJ2-2; perhaps TRBD2 as D (6 bases). This CDR3 is built from 15 residues. Germline CDR1 is SGDLS and CDR2 is YYNGEE. Trimming removed 3 bases from V and 6 bases from J, with 15 bases in between. CDR3 in amino acids: CASSASVGGAGELFF. The CDR3 nucleotides are TGTGCCAGCAGCGCCAGCGTAGGAGGGGCCGGGGAGCTGTTTTTT.

The chain couples TRBV3-1 (or the pseudogene TRBV3-2) to TRBJ1-2; TRBD1 aligns across 9 bases. The ends lost 3 bases at V and 8 bases at J; junction bases unmatched: 7. The CDR3 extends over 14 amino acids. The germline V gene has CDR1 LGHDT and CDR2 YNNKEL (reference sequence). The CDR3 here is CASSHEGQGGGYTF. CDR3 in DNA: TGTGCCAGCAGCCACGAGGGACAGGGTGGAGGCTACACCTTC.

The rearrangement uses TRBV7-3 and TRBJ2-5; 14 bases agree with TRBD2. Germline CDR1 is SGHTA and CDR2 is FQGTGA. V was clipped by 1 base and J by 5 bases; unmatched bases: 18. The CDR3 totals 21 residues. In nucleotides, the CDR3 is TGTGCCAGCAGCTTAAACCCCGGGACTAGCGGGAGAGAGGCTCCAAGGGAGACCCAGTACTTC. Translation gives CASSLNPGTSGREAPRETQYF.

The V gene is TRBV7-8, the J gene TRBJ2-7; 11 bases match TRBD2. The CDR3 consists of 20 residues. Germline V gene data show CDR1 as SGHVS and CDR2 as FQNEAQ. The J segment lost 5 bases and the V segment lost 4 bases, leaving 22 bases of the junction unmatched. This CDR3 is CASSSRPASGRLFLIHEQYF. In nucleotides, the CDR3 is TGTGCCAGCAGCTCCCGCCCGGCTAGCGGGAGGCTGTTCCTTATCCACGAGCAGTACTTC.

The rearrangement joins TRBV25-1 to TRBJ1-4; 10 bases align to TRBD1. The CDR3 runs to 18 residues. Germline-derived CDR1 and CDR2 are MGHDK and SYGVNS. The trim removed 2 bases at V and 3 bases at J, leaving 9 bases unmatched. The CDR3 reads CASSEGQGGARANEKLFF. CDR3 in DNA: TGTGCCAGCAGTGAAGGACAGGGGGGCGCCAGGGCTAATGAAAAACTGTTTTTT.

V is TRBV24-1 and J is TRBJ2-1; possible D gene TRBD2, 5 bases. The CDR3 totals 13 residues. Germline CDR1 KGHDR, CDR2 SFDVKD. Trimming took 1 base from V and 12 from J, leaving 12 bases between them. CDR3: CATSDLVGSGQFF. The DNA of the CDR3 is TGTGCCACCAGTGATTTAGTGGGGAGTGGGCAGTTCTTC.

The V and J genes are TRBV5-4 and TRBJ1-3, with TRBD1 identical over 7 bases. The CDR3 consists of 15 residues. V lost 0 bases to trimming and J lost 0 bases; unmatched junction nucleotides: 0. The germline CDR1 and CDR2 sequences are SGHNT and YYREEE (reference sequence). CDR3 protein: CASSLGDSSGNTIYF. In DNA form, the CDR3 reads TGTGCCAGCAGCTTGGGGGACAGCTCTGGAAACACCATATATTTT.

The rearrangement links TRBV5-5 to TRBJ2-3; D might be TRBD2 (6 bases). This CDR3 has 14 residues. V was trimmed by 7 bases and J by 2 bases, leaving 14 bases between them. Germline values: CDR1 SGHKS, CDR2 YYEKEE (reference sequence). The CDR3 loop is CASLRGRATDTQYF. As DNA, the CDR3 is TGTGCCAGCTTGCGGGGTAGGGCCACAGATACGCAGTATTTT.

This rearrangement joins TRBV18 to TRBJ2-7, with 11 bases that match TRBD1. From germline, CDR1 is KGHSH and CDR2 LQKENI. This CDR3 comprises 15 residues. V lost 6 bases and J lost 3; bases outside the gene matches: 7. The DNA for the CDR3 is TGTGCCAGCTCTCGGACAGGGGGCGCCGACTACGAGCAGTACTTC. Translation: CASSRTGGADYEQYF. The whole variable domain, remainder taken from reference TRBV18 and TRBJ2-7, is NAGVMQNPRHLVRRRGQEARLRCSPMKGHSHVYWYRQLPEEGLKFMVYLQKENIIDESGMPKERFSAEFPKEGPSILRIQQVVRGDSAAYFCASSRTGGADYEQYFGPGTRLTVT.

The chain is built from TRBV7-2 and TRBJ2-7; 7 nucleotides agree with TRBD1. Trimming removed 5 bases from V and 2 bases from J; junction bases left unmatched: 9. The CDR3 is 15 amino acids. Per the germline V gene, CDR1 is SGHTA and CDR2 is FQGNSA. CDR3 DNA: TGTGCCAGCAGCCCAACGGACGGACAGGCCTACGAGCAGTACTTC. This gives the protein CASSPTDGQAYEQYF.

This chain uses TRBV30 with TRBJ2-5; D is perhaps TRBD1 (9 bases). The CDR3 consists of 18 residues. Deletions cut 4 bases from V and 6 bases from J, with 30 bases between. Germline V gene sequence: CDR1 GTSNPN, CDR2 SVGIG (reference sequence). In DNA, the CDR3 is TGTGCCTGGAACGCCGGGACAGGGCTAGCGGGCCCCAGGAAGACCCAGTACTTC. Its protein product is CAWNAGTGLAGPRKTQYF.

The rearrangement links TRBV24-1 to TRBJ2-1, with 10 bases aligning to TRBD1. The CDR3 runs 17 residues. Germline values: CDR1 KGHDR, CDR2 SFDVKD. With V trimmed by 2 bases and J by 5 bases, 8 bases remained unmatched. The DNA of the CDR3 is TGTGCCACCAGTGATTGGTCGGGACAGGGGATCGACAATGAGCAGTTCTTC. This sequence encodes CATSDWSGQGIDNEQFF.

This chain connects TRBV7-2 to TRBJ2-1; 15 positions agree with TRBD2. Trimming took 1 base from V and 6 from J; bases not matched to a gene: 4. There are 17 residues in the CDR3. The germline V gene has CDR1 SGHTA and CDR2 FQGNSA. CDR3 loop: CASSLEGLAGGSNEQFF. CDR3 DNA sequence: TGTGCCAGCAGCTTAGAAGGACTAGCGGGGGGGAGCAATGAGCAGTTCTTC.

This chain connects TRBV29-1 to TRBJ2-3; tentative D call: TRBD2 (5 bases). There are 14 residues in the CDR3. The germline V gene encodes CDR1 SQVTM and CDR2 ANQGSEA. V shed 4 bases and J shed 6 bases, with 17 bases lying between them. CDR3 bases: TGCAGCGTTGTTCGATACGGAGGTATCGATACGCAGTATTTT. Protein product: CSVVRYGGIDTQYF.

The chain combines TRBV9 with TRBJ1-6; no clear D gene. CDR3 size: 15 residues. Trimming cost V 2 bases and J 4 bases, with 10 bases left between them. Germline V lookup: CDR1 SGDLS, CDR2 YYNGEE. CDR3 sequence: CASSVGRPYNSPLHF. CDR3 in DNA: TGTGCCAGCAGCGTGGGCAGGCCTTATAATTCACCCCTCCACTTT.

The rearrangement links TRBV3-1 (or the pseudogene TRBV3-2) to TRBJ1-1; 8 bases line up with TRBD1. This CDR3 region has 19 residues. The trim removed 0 bases at V and 3 bases at J, leaving 15 bases unmatched. Germline V lookup: CDR1 LGHDT, CDR2 YNNKEL (reference sequence). The CDR3 nucleotides read TGTGCCAGCAGCCAAGATCGCTCTCGGGCAGGGGGCGCCTACACTGAAGCTTTCTTT. This gives the protein CASSQDRSRAGGAYTEAFF.